Listed here are 2 T cell receptor beta chains from one sample, sequenced in a study of T cell responses to AZD1222 COVID-19 vaccine (dated by TCRdb to the early 2020s). The library was produced with the immunoSEQ multiplex PCR assay. TCRdb's version of the immuneACCESS table is confined to in-frame rearrangements and falls short of the full clone set. An unresolved V gene accounts for under half of the shortfall where checked; the remainder is of unknown origin. The sample contains approximately 150,000 clones, around 88% of them found a single time. Clones ranked in the top ten supply more than 3% of the sample. The label giving this sample's time point can be read as: baseline before first vaccination. The sample's treatment or condition label, in plain terms: meningococcal conjugate vaccine given as trial control. The sample in question was peripheral blood, obtained on day 0 of MenACWY control vaccination. The receptor source for this set is an adult in good health.

The rearrangement links TRBV21-1 to TRBJ2-2; the D call TRBD2 from the table was never checked on the DNA. TRBV21-1 is marked as a pseudogene. CDR3 length: 16 amino acids. The CDR3 loop reads CASSNRTSGRTGELFF. The DNA of the CDR3 is TGTGCCAGCAGCAATAGGACTAGCGGGAGGACCGGGGAGCTGTTTTTT.

The chain has TRBV19 and TRBJ2-4; D not certain. The V and J ends lost 3 bases and 0 bases respectively, with 6 bases between them. The CDR3 is 14 amino acids. CDR1 and CDR2 (germline): LNHDA, SQIVND (reference sequence). The DNA of the CDR3 is TGTGCCAGTAGTATTCAACTAGCCAAAAACATTCAGTACTTC. Residues: CASSIQLAKNIQYF.